This T cell receptor (beta chain) was captured by sequencing in a study of blood T cells in healthy people across ages. Study at large: About one barcoded beta molecule per two T cells came from capture by template switching. Study-wide results and limits: Naive CD4+ cells and diversity were both higher in long-lived donors than in aged donors. A strong correlation between TCR beta diversity and naive T cell percentage was seen.

Remarks on this clonotype: Its antigen is currently unknown.

Per germline, CDR1 SQVTM and CDR2 ANQGSEA. V gave up 3 bases and J gave up 6 bases, with 11 bases separating them. CDR3 length equals 12 residues. PCR was performed a second time for about 6 to 12 cycles using a sample-barcoded 5' primer and a J-beta primer mix. TCRdb processed the 5' RACE reads anew with MiXCR; each CDR3 protein has one entry. This table holds 700,000 or so distinct CDR3 sequences, approximately 22% found once. This receptor was obtained from a man in his 70s in good health. Input material: blood. The genes are TRBV29-1 and TRBJ1-1; D uncertain. This CDR3 reads CSVDVTWAEAFF. DNA of the CDR3: TGCAGCGTTGATGTGACGTGGGCTGAAGCTTTCTTT.